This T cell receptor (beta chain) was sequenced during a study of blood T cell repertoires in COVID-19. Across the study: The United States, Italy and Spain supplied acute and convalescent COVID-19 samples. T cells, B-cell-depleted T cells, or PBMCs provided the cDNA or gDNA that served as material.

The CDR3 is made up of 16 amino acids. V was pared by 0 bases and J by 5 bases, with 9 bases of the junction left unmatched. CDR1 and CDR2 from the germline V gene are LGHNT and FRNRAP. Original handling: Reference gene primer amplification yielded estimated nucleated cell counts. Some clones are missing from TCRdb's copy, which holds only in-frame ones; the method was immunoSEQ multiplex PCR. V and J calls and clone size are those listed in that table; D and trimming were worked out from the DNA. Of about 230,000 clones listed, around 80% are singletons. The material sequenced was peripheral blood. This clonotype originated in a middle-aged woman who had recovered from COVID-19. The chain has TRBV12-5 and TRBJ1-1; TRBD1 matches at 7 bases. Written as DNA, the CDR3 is TGTGCTAGTGGTTTGGTCCTCTCCCAGGGGGGAACTGAAGCTTTCTTT. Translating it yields CASGLVLSQGGTEAFF.